Below, one T cell receptor beta chain is given with its context. The CDR3 spans 15 residues. The germline V gene has CDR1 SGHVS and CDR2 FNYEAQ. Unmatched junction bases numbered 6, after V lost 1 base and J lost 6 bases. The recovered donors of Cohort 3 showed two negative PCRs, clearance, or symptom resolution. The record originates from a study of blood T cell repertoires in COVID-19. Profiled with immunoSEQ multiplex PCR; TCRdb holds only in-frame clones, not every one. This table has some 150,000 clones, about 86% appearing once. The sample consisted of PBMCs or T cells enriched from blood (not recorded which). The sequence was collected from a man aged 50 to 60 who had recovered from COVID-19. The chain couples TRBV7-6 to TRBJ2-3; 8 nucleotides match TRBD1. The CDR3 DNA reads as TGTGCCAGCAGCTTAGGGTTCCAGGGGGCGGATACGCAGTATTTT. Protein product: CASSLGFQGADTQYF. Complete variable domain (other parts from reference TRBV7-6 and TRBJ2-3): GAGVSQSPRYKVTKRGQDVALRCDPISGHVSLYWYRQALGQGPEFLTYFNYEAQQDKSGLPNDRFSAERPEGSISTLTIQRTEQRDSAMYRCASSLGFQGADTQYFGPGTRLTVL.